A few counts support the clone carrying this T cell receptor (beta chain). Its antigen is as yet unknown. The germline CDR1 and CDR2 sequences are SGHTA and FQGTGA. The J segment lost 8 bases and the V segment lost 1 base, leaving 15 bases of the junction unmatched. This CDR3 has 18 amino acids. This sample stems from a study of vaccination effects on CD4 cells after COVID-19. For the study at large: Participants received two doses of either the BNT162b2 or mRNA-1273 vaccine.

Produced via immunoSEQ multiplex PCR; TCRdb's table is partial and in-frame only. The sample has fewer than 30,000 clones, more than 70% seen once. Peptide-pool stimulation followed by sequencing identified expanded antigen-specific CD4+ clonotypes in the ViraFEST assay. Isolating CD4+ T cells followed around nine days of culture. Nobody among the vaccine recipients had prior SARS-CoV-2 infection (nucleocapsid antibodies were negative). Specimen: CD4+ T cells from PBMCs cultured with SARS-CoV-2 spike peptides, collected before COVID-19 vaccination. The receptor's source is a human donor who received a COVID-19 vaccine. The J gene is TRBJ2-1, the V gene TRBV7-3; the match to TRBD2 covers 9 bases. This CDR3 reads CASSLRGSGGRPGDEQFF. CDR3 in DNA: TGTGCCAGCAGCTTAAGAGGTAGCGGGGGTCGACCGGGGGATGAGCAGTTCTTC.